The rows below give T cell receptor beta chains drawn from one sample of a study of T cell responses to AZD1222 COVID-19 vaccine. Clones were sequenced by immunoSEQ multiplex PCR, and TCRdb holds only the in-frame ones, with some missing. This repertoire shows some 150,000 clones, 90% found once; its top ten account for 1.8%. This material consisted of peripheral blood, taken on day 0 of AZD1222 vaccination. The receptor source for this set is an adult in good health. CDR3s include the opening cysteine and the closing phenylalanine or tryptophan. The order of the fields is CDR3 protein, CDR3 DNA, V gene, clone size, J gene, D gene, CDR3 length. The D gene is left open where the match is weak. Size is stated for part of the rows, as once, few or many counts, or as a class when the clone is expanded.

CDR3 protein: CASSYYGVGNTIYF; CDR3 DNA: TGTGCCAGCAGTTACTACGGGGTTGGAAACACCATATATTTT; V gene: TRBV6-2/TRBV6-3; clone size: -; J gene: TRBJ1-3; D gene: -; CDR3 length: 14
CDR3 protein: CASSQEYSNQPQHF; CDR3 DNA: TGTGCCAGCAGCCAAGAATATAGCAATCAGCCCCAGCATTTT; V gene: TRBV7-9; clone size: -; J gene: TRBJ1-5; D gene: -; CDR3 length: 14
CDR3 protein: CASSNGLAKQFF; CDR3 DNA: TGTGCCAGCAGCAACGGCCTAGCGAAGCAGTTCTTC; V gene: TRBV6-5; clone size: -; J gene: TRBJ2-1; D gene: -; CDR3 length: 12
CDR3 protein: CASSPYMGLAGGPDTGELFF; CDR3 DNA: TGTGCCAGCAGCCCTTACATGGGACTAGCGGGAGGGCCGGACACCGGGGAGCTGTTTTTT; V gene: TRBV4-2; clone size: -; J gene: TRBJ2-2; D gene: TRBD2; CDR3 length: 20
CDR3 protein: CASRTHGEQFF; CDR3 DNA: TGTGCCAGTAGGACCCATGGTGAGCAGTTCTTC; V gene: TRBV19; clone size: -; J gene: TRBJ2-1; D gene: -; CDR3 length: 11
CDR3 protein: CASSLGTTNTGELFF; CDR3 DNA: TGTGCCAGCAGCTTGGGGACTACGAACACCGGGGAGCTGTTTTTT; V gene: TRBV7-3; clone size: -; J gene: TRBJ2-2; D gene: TRBD2; CDR3 length: 15
CDR3 protein: CASSQDNSLAGSETQYF; CDR3 DNA: TGTGCCAGCAGCCAAGATAATTCCCTAGCAGGAAGCGAGACCCAGTACTTC; V gene: TRBV4-2; clone size: -; J gene: TRBJ2-5; D gene: -; CDR3 length: 17
CDR3 protein: CASSQRGQETQYF; CDR3 DNA: TGTGCCAGCAGTCAGAGGGGTCAAGAGACCCAGTACTTC; V gene: TRBV27; clone size: -; J gene: TRBJ2-5; D gene: -; CDR3 length: 13
CDR3 protein: CASSLGTSGTYEQYF; CDR3 DNA: TGTGCCAGCAGCCTCGGGACTAGCGGTACCTACGAGCAGTACTTC; V gene: TRBV7-2; clone size: -; J gene: TRBJ2-7; D gene: TRBD2; CDR3 length: 15
CDR3 protein: CASSLPVPSYEQYF; CDR3 DNA: TGTGCCAGCAGCTTACCGGTCCCGTCCTACGAGCAGTACTTC; V gene: TRBV7-9; clone size: -; J gene: TRBJ2-7; D gene: -; CDR3 length: 14
CDR3 protein: CASSVLLAAYNEQFF; CDR3 DNA: TGTGCCAGCAGCGTTCTTCTAGCGGCCTACAATGAGCAGTTCTTC; V gene: TRBV9; clone size: -; J gene: TRBJ2-1; D gene: TRBD2; CDR3 length: 15
CDR3 protein: CASSRGGLAANIQYF; CDR3 DNA: TGTGCCAGCAGCCGTGGGGGACTAGCGGCAAACATTCAGTACTTC; V gene: TRBV5-8; clone size: -; J gene: TRBJ2-4; D gene: TRBD2; CDR3 length: 15
CDR3 protein: CASSYSGGLGQFF; CDR3 DNA: TGTGCCAGCAGTTACTCGGGAGGGTTAGGGCAGTTCTTC; V gene: TRBV6-2/TRBV6-3; clone size: -; J gene: TRBJ2-1; D gene: TRBD2; CDR3 length: 13
CDR3 protein: CASSPTGGNYGYTF; CDR3 DNA: TGTGCCAGCAGCCCGACAGGGGGTAACTATGGCTACACCTTC; V gene: TRBV7-3; clone size: -; J gene: TRBJ1-2; D gene: TRBD1; CDR3 length: 14
CDR3 protein: CASSYSYLEGETQYF; CDR3 DNA: TGTGCCAGCAGTTACTCGTACCTCGAGGGAGAGACCCAGTACTTC; V gene: TRBV6-2/TRBV6-3; clone size: few; J gene: TRBJ2-5; D gene: -; CDR3 length: 15
CDR3 protein: CASSNPGLAGHEQFF; CDR3 DNA: TGTGCCAGCAGTAATCCGGGACTAGCGGGACATGAGCAGTTCTTC; V gene: TRBV6-5; clone size: -; J gene: TRBJ2-1; D gene: TRBD2; CDR3 length: 15
CDR3 protein: CASSLYGASEDTIYF; CDR3 DNA: TGTGCCAGCAGCTTATACGGTGCCTCTGAGGACACCATATATTTT; V gene: TRBV7-9; clone size: -; J gene: TRBJ1-3; D gene: -; CDR3 length: 15
CDR3 protein: CSVLKGDRRGYTF; CDR3 DNA: TGCAGCGTTTTAAAGGGTGACAGGCGCGGCTACACCTTC; V gene: TRBV29-1; clone size: -; J gene: TRBJ1-2; D gene: -; CDR3 length: 13
CDR3 protein: CASSPTLLRLAGQKETQYF; CDR3 DNA: TGTGCCAGCAGCCCGACACTACTACGACTAGCGGGACAGAAAGAGACCCAGTACTTC; V gene: TRBV11-2; clone size: -; J gene: TRBJ2-5; D gene: TRBD2; CDR3 length: 19
CDR3 protein: CASSVTAGEREQFF; CDR3 DNA: TGTGCCAGCAGCGTGACCGCCGGGGAGCGGGAGCAGTTCTTC; V gene: TRBV9; clone size: -; J gene: TRBJ2-1; D gene: -; CDR3 length: 14
CDR3 protein: CASSPNRGENTEAFF; CDR3 DNA: TGTGCCAGCAGCCCAAACAGGGGCGAGAACACTGAAGCTTTCTTT; V gene: TRBV11-3; clone size: -; J gene: TRBJ1-1; D gene: TRBD1; CDR3 length: 15
CDR3 protein: CAIKGLADTDTQYF; CDR3 DNA: TGTGCCATCAAGGGACTAGCGGACACAGATACGCAGTATTTT; V gene: TRBV10-3; clone size: -; J gene: TRBJ2-3; D gene: TRBD2; CDR3 length: 14
CDR3 protein: CASSFRMTGTNTGELFF; CDR3 DNA: TGTGCCAGCAGTTTCCGTATGACGGGGACGAACACCGGGGAGCTGTTTTTT; V gene: TRBV27; clone size: once; J gene: TRBJ2-2; D gene: -; CDR3 length: 17
CDR3 protein: CASSYGTFTDTQYF; CDR3 DNA: TGTGCCAGCAGCTACGGGACATTCACAGATACGCAGTATTTT; V gene: TRBV5-6; clone size: once; J gene: TRBJ2-3; D gene: -; CDR3 length: 14
CDR3 protein: CASSLDVTQYF; CDR3 DNA: TGTGCCAGCAGCTTAGACGTGACCCAGTACTTC; V gene: TRBV11-2; clone size: once; J gene: TRBJ2-5; D gene: -; CDR3 length: 11
CDR3 protein: CASKGQGIEKLFF; CDR3 DNA: TGTGCCAGCAAGGGACAGGGTATTGAAAAACTGTTTTTT; V gene: TRBV2; clone size: -; J gene: TRBJ1-4; D gene: TRBD1; CDR3 length: 13
CDR3 protein: CASSVGGTGNTIYF; CDR3 DNA: TGTGCCAGCAGCGTAGGGGGAACTGGAAACACCATATATTTT; V gene: TRBV7-8; clone size: -; J gene: TRBJ1-3; D gene: -; CDR3 length: 14
CDR3 protein: CASSQVGTRSNEQFF; CDR3 DNA: TGCGCCAGCAGCCAAGTTGGGACTAGGAGCAATGAGCAGTTCTTC; V gene: TRBV4-3; clone size: -; J gene: TRBJ2-1; D gene: TRBD2; CDR3 length: 15
CDR3 protein: CASSYGTGVYNEQFF; CDR3 DNA: TGTGCCAGCAGTTATGGGACAGGGGTCTACAATGAGCAGTTCTTC; V gene: TRBV6-2/TRBV6-3; clone size: -; J gene: TRBJ2-1; D gene: TRBD1; CDR3 length: 15